The 14 T cell receptor beta chains reported below all come from one sample, sequenced in a study of cytomegalovirus exposure and HLA in healthy donors. The primer mix had 60 Vbeta and 13 Jbeta primers. Sequencing used immunoSEQ multiplex PCR; TCRdb keeps in-frame clones, though not all of them. The table includes 200,000 to 250,000 clones, over 75% detected once. Sequencing input: PBMCs. These receptor sequences come from a human donor in good health.

The chain has TRBV9 and TRBJ2-3; 7 bases map to TRBD2. CDR1 and CDR2 from the germline V gene are SGDLS and YYNGEE. This CDR3 region has 16 residues. V was pared by 4 bases and J by 8 bases, with 16 bases of the junction left unmatched. CDR3 bases: TGTGCCAGCAGCCCCTGGGGGGGACTAACTCCTGCTACGCAGTATTTT. It codes for CASSPWGGLTPATQYF.

The chain has TRBV19 and TRBJ2-7; TRBD1 aligns across 7 bases. CDR3 length: 16 residues. Per the germline V gene, CDR1 is LNHDA and CDR2 is SQIVND (reference sequence). The ends lost 4 bases at V and 4 bases at J; junction bases unmatched: 13. CDR3 bases: TGTGCCAGTAGTAGCCGGGACAGTTCAGACCGATACGAGCAGTACTTC. Encoded protein: CASSSRDSSDRYEQYF.

V gene TRBV2 combines with J gene TRBJ2-1; D is uncertain. Germline CDR1 and CDR2: SNHLY and FYNNEI. The CDR3 covers 12 residues. The V end was cut by 5 bases, the J end by 3 bases, with 5 bases between. The CDR3: CASSPHYNEQFF. The DNA of the CDR3 is TGTGCCAGCAGTCCCCACTACAATGAGCAGTTCTTC.

CDR3 loop: CASSYRLSSYNEQFF. The CDR3 DNA sequence: TGTGCCAGCAGTTACCGTTTGAGCTCCTACAATGAGCAGTTCTTC. V usage is TRBV6-5 and J usage is TRBJ2-1; D is unclear. The CDR3 is 15 residues long. CDR1 and CDR2 (germline): MNHEY, SVGAGI. Between the trimmed V and J ends, which lost 2 bases and 0 bases, there was a span of 8 bases.

This chain joins TRBV5-1 and TRBJ2-2; the match to TRBD2 covers 8 bases. The V gene's germline CDR1 is SGHRS and CDR2 YFSETQ. This CDR3 comprises 18 residues. The junction had 12 bases not matched to a gene; V was cut back by 4 bases and J by 1 base. The CDR3 bases are TGCGCCAGCAGCCCCTCTGAACTAGCGGAGATGAACACCGGGGAGCTGTTTTTT. Protein sequence: CASSPSELAEMNTGELFF.

This rearrangement joins TRBV18 to TRBJ2-3; a possible D gene is TRBD1 (6 bases). V shed 5 bases and J shed 4 bases, with 13 bases lying between them. This CDR3 contains 14 residues. Germline V gene sequence: CDR1 KGHSH, CDR2 LQKENI. The CDR3, as DNA: TGTGCCAGCTCAACCAACACAGGGCCAGATACGCAGTATTTT. Residues: CASSTNTGPDTQYF.

CDR3 protein: CASSEQHRQNMNTEAFF. The CDR3 nucleotides read TGTGCCAGCAGTGAACAGCACAGGCAGAACATGAACACTGAAGCTTTCTTT. The chain has TRBV6-1 and TRBJ1-1; D may be TRBD1 (5 bases). The CDR3 has 17 residues. The germline V gene encodes CDR1 MNHNS and CDR2 SASEGT. Trimming stripped 2 bases from V and 0 bases from J, with 16 bases between.

This clone was seen a few times. The chain recombines TRBV6-5 with TRBJ1-3; weak D call: TRBD1 (5 bases). The CDR3 has 15 residues. V was clipped by 0 bases and J by 8 bases, with 14 bases between them. Germline CDR1 MNHEY, CDR2 SVGAGI. CDR3 in amino acids: CASSYSNSGGDTIYF. The CDR3 DNA reads as TGTGCCAGCAGTTACTCGAATAGTGGGGGGGACACCATATATTTT.

This rearrangement joins TRBV5-4 to TRBJ1-4; a possible D gene is TRBD1 (5 bases). Trimming took 3 bases from V and 7 from J, leaving 16 bases between them. In germline, CDR1 is SGHNT, CDR2 YYREEE (reference sequence). This CDR3 spans 15 amino acids. Here the CDR3 reads CASSSGPSGSEKLFF. For the CDR3, the DNA is TGTGCCAGCAGCTCAGGGCCTTCTGGAAGTGAAAAACTGTTTTTT.

The chain uses TRBV4-1 and TRBJ1-1, with D possibly being TRBD1 (5 bases). CDR3 size: 15 residues. Germline values: CDR1 MGHRA, CDR2 YSYEKL. V was pared by 3 bases and J by 0 bases, with 11 bases between. The CDR3 region is CASSQAPDMNTEAFF. In nucleotides, the CDR3 is TGCGCCAGCAGCCAGGCCCCGGACATGAACACTGAAGCTTTCTTT.

This clone was seen a handful of times. The J gene is TRBJ2-5, the V gene TRBV5-1, with D perhaps matching TRBD2 (6 bases). CDR1 and CDR2 (germline): SGHRS, YFSETQ. V was cut by 0 bases and J by 4 bases, with 13 bases left in between. The CDR3 length is 15 residues. CDR3 sequence reads: CASSLEWGSGETQYF. The CDR3 bases are TGCGCCAGCAGCTTGGAGTGGGGTAGCGGAGAGACCCAGTACTTC.

Of note for this clone: Other DNA sequences within the sample encode an identical CDR3. This chain links TRBV6-5 with TRBJ2-7; D is possibly TRBD1 (6 bases). CDR3 length: 14 residues. Germline assignment: CDR1 MNHEY and CDR2 SVGAGI. V shed 0 bases and J shed 3 bases, with 9 bases lying between them. In nucleotides, the CDR3 is TGTGCCAGCAGTTACTCTGGGGGCGGCTACGAGCAGTACTTC. It specifies CASSYSGGGYEQYF.

This chain links TRBV7-8 with TRBJ2-3; 10 bases line up with TRBD2. CDR3 length: 18 amino acids. V trimming: 6 bases; J trimming: 0 bases; junction bases outside the gene matches: 12. Germline lookup yields CDR1 SGHVS and CDR2 FQNEAQ. CDR3 in amino acids: CASSNGASGRSSTDTQYF. CDR3 DNA sequence: TGTGCCAGCAGTAACGGGGCTAGCGGGAGATCGAGCACAGATACGCAGTATTTT.

As regards this clone: A junction end diverges from the germline sequence, so it may reflect a read error. The rearrangement joins TRBV7-9 to TRBJ1-2; D uncertain. Germline V CDR1 and CDR2: SEHNR, FQNEAQ (reference sequence). The CDR3 covers 12 residues. This CDR3 reads CSSSHERQGYTF. CDR3 nucleotide sequence: TGTTCCAGCAGCCATGAACGTCAGGGCTACACCTTC.